The rows below give T cell receptor beta chains drawn from one sample of a study of Graves' ophthalmopathy and Graves' hyperthyroidism. MiXCR, applied by TCRdb to the multiplex PCR reads, yields one record per CDR3 protein. The sample has 650,000 to 800,000 distinct CDR3 sequences, 35% to 50% seen once. The specimen was peripheral blood. These receptors all come from an adult man with Graves' ophthalmopathy. CDR3s leave out the opening cysteine and the closing phenylalanine or tryptophan. For some rows the clone size is stated as once, few or many, or as a class when expanded; others skip it.

>TRBV10-2|NA|NA
ASRYAESYNEQF
>TRBV24-1|few|TRBJ2-1
ATSDEGDEQF
>TRBV2|NA|TRBJ2-2
ASVGMDTGELF
>TRBV5-1|many|TRBJ2-7
ASSLGGGGYEQY
>TRBV20-1|NA|TRBJ1-6
SARLGAINSYNSPLH
>TRBV7-9|NA|TRBJ1-2
ASSLGGTANYGYT
>TRBV7-9|many|TRBJ1-4
ASSQTGREEKLF
>TRBV25-1|NA|TRBJ1-2
ASSSRQGRGSYGYT
>TRBV24-1|many|TRBJ1-2
ATSEGERRGYT
>TRBV6-7|few|TRBJ1-2
ASSGNRVCDGYT
>TRBV10-3|many|TRBJ1-6
AISESRDSPLH
>TRBV15|NA|TRBJ1-1
ATSSQQGVRNTEAF
>TRBV4-2|few|TRBJ1-5
ASSQPLRDRGGQPQH
>TRBV29-1|many|TRBJ2-2
SVAGLADSTGELF
>TRBV19|few|TRBJ1-1
ASSIGQYNTEAF
>TRBV25-1|NA|TRBJ2-3
ASSAAGVPDTQY
>TRBV20-1|many|TRBJ2-5
SAVAGGRQETQY
>TRBV7-3|many|TRBJ2-2
ASSPTGERTGELF
>TRBV12-3/TRBV12-4|NA|TRBJ2-5
ASSLPGGVKGEETQY
>TRBV19|many|TRBJ1-1
ASSGTGVIGVGMNTEAF
>TRBV6-1|NA|TRBJ1-4
ASSEMAGRDEKLF
>TRBV20-1|many|TRBJ1-6
SARGPYNSPLH
>TRBV7-2|NA|TRBJ2-3
ASRLTDTQY
>TRBV9|many|TRBJ2-5
ASSESPGTLETQY
>TRBV2|many|TRBJ2-7
ASTEDSYEQY
>TRBV9|NA|TRBJ2-5
ASSFGLAGDGKTQY
>TRBV20-1|NA|TRBJ2-7
SARDPLAGVYEQY
>TRBV12-3/TRBV12-4|many|TRBJ1-5
ASSWGNQPQH
>TRBV10-3|many|TRBJ2-7
AISDQAGEQY
>TRBV6-2/TRBV6-3|NA|TRBJ1-5
ASRTDQYSNQPQH
>TRBV10-3|once|TRBJ2-6
AISEGLPSGANVLT
>TRBV4-1|few|TRBJ1-6
ASSAKDRPYNSPLH
>TRBV15|NA|TRBJ2-3
ATSRDRGTSGILSTDTQY
>TRBV11-3|NA|TRBJ2-2
ASSTGVTSGTGELF
>TRBV7-9|few|TRBJ2-2
ASSFRPGGSSSAGAGELF
>TRBV4-1|few|TRBJ1-1
ASSQDQGFRGEAF
>TRBV6-5|NA|TRBJ1-2
ASSYEGGFGYT
>TRBV9|NA|TRBJ1-1
ASSGDRGKAF
>TRBV20-1|NA|TRBJ2-5
SALTFGVDQPQY